A selection of T cell receptor beta chains follows, all from one sample in a study of response to subunit inactivated influenza vaccine. Each CDR3 protein gets one entry after TCRdb re-called the RT-PCR reads with MiXCR. In the table there are hundreds of thousands of distinct CDR3 sequences, approximately 15% of which are singletons. The source material was PBMCs from blood, sampled 11 to 12 days after vaccination. These receptors were taken from a man in his fifties or sixties who received an inactivated influenza vaccine. The CDR3 runs from the conserved cysteine through the conserved F or W. The order of the fields is clone size, J gene, V gene, D gene, CDR3 protein, CDR3 DNA. A D gene is named only where the DNA matches it firmly. The size field is filled for only some rows; it gives once, few, many or a size class.

many TRBJ2-7 TRBV2 TRBD2 CASSERRGRTYEQYF TGTGCCAGCAGTGAACGTCGCGGGAGGACCTACGAGCAGTACTTC
few TRBJ2-7 TRBV3-1 TRBD2 CASSQEVTLAGALGEQYF TGTGCCAGCAGCCAAGAGGTGACCCTAGCGGGAGCACTCGGCGAGCAGTACTTC
many TRBJ2-7 TRBV5-1 - CASSFSGVSGYEQYF TGCGCCAGCAGCTTCTCAGGAGTCTCGGGCTACGAGCAGTACTTC
few TRBJ2-1 TRBV7-9 - CASSLLMGADEQFF TGTGCCAGCAGCTTACTCATGGGTGCCGATGAGCAGTTCTTC
- TRBJ1-1 TRBV6-1 TRBD1 CASREQGPLMNTEAFF TGTGCCAGCAGGGAACAGGGGCCCCTCATGAACACTGAAGCTTTCTTT
- TRBJ2-7 TRBV5-1 TRBD1 CASSWRDRGGEQYF TGCGCCAGCAGCTGGCGGGACAGGGGCGGCGAGCAGTACTTC
- TRBJ2-7 TRBV11-2 - CASSIPRDGGSYEQYF TGTGCCAGCAGCATACCAAGGGACGGAGGGTCCTACGAGCAGTACTTC
- TRBJ1-4 TRBV2 - CASSLDRDIDEKLFF TGTGCCAGCAGTTTGGACCGGGACATAGATGAAAAACTGTTTTTT
- TRBJ2-5 TRBV12-3/TRBV12-4 TRBD2 CASSLRGVQETQYF TGTGCCAGCAGTTTACGGGGGGTCCAAGAGACCCAGTACTTC
few TRBJ2-5 TRBV27 TRBD1 CASSLSRTGRETQYF TGTGCCAGCAGTTTATCCCGGACAGGTCGGGAGACCCAGTACTTC
- TRBJ2-7 TRBV3-1 - CASSQRPEGLGEQYF TGTGCCAGCAGCCAGCGACCAGAAGGCCTAGGGGAGCAGTACTTC
- TRBJ2-3 TRBV7-9 TRBD1 CASSPGQGATRTDTQYF TGTGCCAGCAGCCCCGGACAGGGGGCCACCCGCACAGATACGCAGTATTTT
- TRBJ2-3 TRBV5-1 - CASSLDRERDTQYF TGCGCCAGCAGCTTGGACAGGGAACGAGATACGCAGTATTTT
- TRBJ1-3 TRBV11-2 - CASALQGFNGNTIYF TGTGCCTCCGCCCTCCAGGGGTTTAATGGAAACACCATATATTTT
- TRBJ2-3 TRBV6-2/TRBV6-3 TRBD2 CASRGLAGETDTQYF TGTGCCAGCAGGGGACTAGCGGGGGAAACAGATACGCAGTATTTT
- TRBJ2-2 TRBV29-1 TRBD2 CSTSGRATGELFF TGCAGTACTAGCGGGAGGGCCACCGGGGAGCTGTTTTTT
- TRBJ2-2 TRBV27 TRBD2 CASRGLAGGPNTGELFF TGTGCCAGCAGGGGACTAGCGGGAGGGCCGAACACCGGGGAGCTGTTTTTT
- TRBJ2-2 TRBV15 TRBD2 CATGSGGLKNTGELFF TGTGCCACCGGTAGCGGGGGACTGAAAAACACCGGGGAGCTGTTTTTT
- TRBJ2-7 TRBV20-1 TRBD2 CSALLARSSYEQYF TGCAGTGCCCTACTAGCGCGAAGCTCCTACGAGCAGTACTTC
- TRBJ2-3 TRBV14 - CASSQVRSRTDTQYF TGTGCCAGCAGCCAAGTAAGGAGTAGGACAGATACGCAGTATTTT
- TRBJ1-1 TRBV6-1 - CASSLGGASTEAFF TGTGCCAGCAGTCTTGGGGGGGCTAGCACTGAAGCTTTCTTT
- TRBJ1-6 TRBV2 - CASSFLTVGPLHF TGTGCCAGCAGTTTTTTGACAGTCGGACCCCTCCACTTT
many TRBJ2-7 TRBV4-3 TRBD1 CASSQTRTGAYEQYF TGCGCCAGCAGCCAAACCCGGACAGGGGCCTACGAGCAGTACTTC
- TRBJ1-5 TRBV7-6 TRBD1 CASSTLGQDQPQHF TGTGCCAGCAGCACTCTGGGACAGGATCAGCCCCAGCATTTT
- TRBJ1-2 TRBV29-1 TRBD1 CSVEEVGQLNYGYTF TGCAGCGTTGAAGAAGTGGGACAGCTAAACTATGGCTACACCTTC
- TRBJ2-1 TRBV20-1 TRBD2 CSAPTSGGRDEQFF TGCAGTGCCCCCACTAGCGGAGGCAGGGATGAGCAGTTCTTC
- TRBJ2-7 TRBV29-1 - CSVDPGDSYEQHF TGCAGCGTTGACCCAGGGGACTCCTACGAGCAGCACTTC
few TRBJ1-1 TRBV29-1 - CSVDEGRYRNTEAFF TGCAGCGTTGATGAGGGCAGATACCGGAACACTGAAGCTTTCTTT
few TRBJ1-4 TRBV7-9 - CASSIDTTKNEKLFF TGTGCCAGCAGCATCGACACCACGAAGAATGAAAAACTGTTTTTT
few TRBJ2-6 TRBV29-1 - CSVGGTSAGANVLTF TGCAGCGTCGGGGGGACATCCGCTGGGGCCAACGTCCTGACTTTC
- TRBJ2-7 TRBV5-1 - CASSPHSWGLGSYEQYF TGCGCCAGCAGCCCACACTCCTGGGGGCTTGGGTCCTACGAGCAGTACTTC
few TRBJ2-1 TRBV15 - CATSRWEIESPPDEQFF TGTGCCACCAGCAGATGGGAGATCGAGTCCCCCCCCGACGAGCAGTTCTTC
few TRBJ1-2 TRBV12-3/TRBV12-4 - CASSLEGGRRCTF TGTGCCAGCAGCCTCGAGGGAGGGAGAAGGTGCACCTTC
- TRBJ2-7 TRBV12-3/TRBV12-4 TRBD2 CASSQPGLAMGEQYF TGTGCCAGCAGTCAACCGGGACTAGCGATGGGGGAGCAGTACTTC
few TRBJ1-4 TRBV5-1 TRBD1 CASSAQGDVNEKLFF TGCGCCAGCAGCGCACAGGGGGATGTTAATGAAAAACTGTTTTTT
few TRBJ2-6 TRBV6-2/TRBV6-3 - CASIRDSGANVLTF TGTGCCAGTATTCGGGACTCTGGGGCCAACGTCCTGACTTTC
few TRBJ2-2 TRBV6-5 - CASSYWSGSGELFF TGTGCCAGCAGTTACTGGAGTGGGTCCGGGGAGCTGTTTTTT
few TRBJ2-1 TRBV6-5 - CASSYSRGRQFF TGTGCCAGCAGTTACTCGAGGGGCAGGCAGTTCTTC
few TRBJ1-4 TRBV5-1 TRBD1 CASSLGGTGPEKLFF TGCGCCAGCAGCTTGGGTGGGACAGGGCCCGAAAAACTGTTTTTT
- TRBJ2-5 TRBV4-2 - CASSQGGQGVFQETQYF TGTGCCAGCAGCCAAGGGGGTCAGGGAGTATTCCAAGAGACCCAGTACTTC
few TRBJ2-1 TRBV20-1 - CSANRGHPSNEQFF TGCAGTGCTAATAGGGGACACCCTAGCAATGAGCAGTTCTTC
- TRBJ2-1 TRBV27 - CASSLSPAYGDEQFF TGTGCCAGCAGTTTATCTCCAGCCTATGGCGATGAGCAGTTCTTC
- TRBJ2-5 TRBV5-1 - CASSLVGAGETQYF TGCGCCAGCAGCTTGGTTGGGGCAGGAGAGACCCAGTACTTC
- TRBJ2-2 TRBV20-1 - CSARAQGPPGELFF TGCAGTGCTAGAGCTCAGGGGCCCCCCGGGGAGCTGTTTTTT
- TRBJ1-1 TRBV7-2 TRBD1 CASTLGGRVNTEAFF TGTGCCAGCACACTAGGGGGCAGAGTGAACACTGAAGCTTTCTTT
- TRBJ2-1 TRBV20-1 TRBD2 CSAREWRDLAGVSGEQFF TGCAGTGCTAGAGAATGGAGGGACCTAGCGGGAGTGAGTGGTGAGCAGTTCTTC
once TRBJ1-1 TRBV7-3 - CASSLYEDTEAFF TGTGCCAGCAGCTTGTATGAGGACACTGAAGCTTTCTTT
- TRBJ2-6 TRBV5-1 - CASRTGSSGANVLTF TGCGCCAGCAGGACGGGGAGCTCTGGGGCCAACGTCCTGACTTTC